The 30 T cell receptor beta chains below all came from one sample that was sequenced in a study of blood T cell repertoires in COVID-19 (dated by TCRdb to the early 2020s). Library prep was done by the immunoSEQ multiplex PCR assay. TCRdb took this table from immuneACCESS and kept in-frame rearrangements with V and J called. Such tables lack part of the clones; where checked against another copy, unresolved V genes explain under half of the gap, and the rest is unexplained. The sample records more than 15,000 clones, around nine tenths of which are singletons. The top ten clones comprise approximately 5.6% of the sample. The sequenced sample was peripheral blood. The receptors stem from a human donor in a cohort sampled during active COVID-19.

This rearrangement joins TRBV11-2 to TRBJ1-1; 10 nucleotides line up with TRBD1. Germline lookup yields CDR1 SGHAT and CDR2 FQNNGV. This CDR3 contains 15 residues. Trimming took 1 base from V and 5 from J; bases not matched to a gene: 4. The CDR3 loop is CASSLATGGRTEAFF. In DNA form, the CDR3 reads TGTGCCAGCAGCTTAGCGACAGGGGGCAGGACTGAAGCTTTCTTT.

V and J are TRBV30 and TRBJ2-7; D perhaps matches TRBD1 (6 bases). The CDR3 is 12 residues long. The germline V and J ends were trimmed by 3 bases and 0 bases, with 6 bases remaining between them. Germline V gene sequence: CDR1 GTSNPN, CDR2 SVGIG (reference sequence). CDR3 protein: CAWRDSSYEQYF. CDR3 coding DNA: TGTGCCTGGAGGGACAGCTCCTACGAGCAGTACTTC.

The chain joins TRBV6-5 to TRBJ1-1; 9 bases align to TRBD1. This CDR3 is 14 amino acids long. Unmatched junction bases numbered 11, after V lost 10 bases and J lost 5 bases. Germline V lookup: CDR1 MNHEY, CDR2 SVGAGI. The CDR3 reads CATTSWTGVTEAFF. Here the CDR3 DNA reads TGTGCCACCACAAGCTGGACAGGGGTAACTGAAGCTTTCTTT.

The chain links TRBV28 to TRBJ2-7, with 10 bases identical to TRBD1. This CDR3 region has 16 residues. From germline, CDR1 is MDHEN and CDR2 SYDVKM. With V trimmed by 5 bases and J by 2 bases, 9 bases remained unmatched. The CDR3 is CASSPSGQGDTYEQYF. The CDR3, as DNA: TGTGCCAGCAGTCCCTCCGGACAGGGGGATACCTACGAGCAGTACTTC.

Only a few counts were recorded for this clone. The CDR3 reads CASSYGGTYEQYF. DNA of the CDR3: TGTGCCAGCAGTTACGGCGGGACCTACGAGCAGTACTTC. The gene calls are TRBV6-2 or TRBV6-3 and TRBJ2-7; tentatively, D is TRBD2 (6 bases). CDR3 length: 13 amino acids. The germline V gene has CDR1 MNHEY and CDR2 SVGEGT. V lost 2 bases and J lost 2, with 7 bases in between.

This CDR3 is CASSLDTGLAETQYF. The CDR3 nucleotides read TGCGCCAGCAGCTTGGACACGGGACTTGCTGAGACGCAGTATTTT. The J gene is TRBJ2-3, the V gene TRBV5-1; D perhaps matches TRBD2 (6 bases). Looked up from germline, CDR1 is SGHRS and CDR2 is YFSETQ. This CDR3 has 15 residues. V was pared by 0 bases and J by 9 bases, with 17 bases between. Full variable domain (outside the CDR3, taken from reference TRBV5-1 and TRBJ2-3): KAGVTQTPRYLIKTRGQQVTLSCSPISGHRSVSWYQQTPGQGLQFLFEYFSETQRNKGNFPGRFSGRQFSNSRSEMNVSTLELGDSALYLCASSLDTGLAETQYFGPGTRLTVL.

The gene calls are TRBV7-9 and TRBJ1-1, with TRBD1 as a possible D gene (6 bases). The CDR3 totals 13 residues. The ends were cut back, 6 bases at V and 3 bases at J, with 11 bases in the middle. The germline V gene has CDR1 SEHNR and CDR2 FQNEAQ (reference sequence). This chain's CDR3 is CASSFGQHTEAFF. The CDR3 DNA follows: TGTGCCAGCAGTTTCGGACAGCACACTGAAGCTTTCTTT. The variable domain in full, with the rest retrieved from reference TRBV7-9 and TRBJ1-1, is DTGVSQNPRHKITKRGQNVTFRCDPISEHNRLYWYRQTLGQGPEFLTYFQNEAQLEKSRLLSDRFSAERPKGSFSTLEIQRTEQGDSAMYLCASSFGQHTEAFFGQGTRLTVV.

CDR3 nucleotide sequence: TGTGCTAGTCAGGGTCCCCCGGGCACTGAAGCTTTCTTT. Encoded protein: CASQGPPGTEAFF. The V call is TRBV12-5, the J call TRBJ1-1; D possibly corresponds to TRBD1 (5 bases). The CDR3 extends over 13 amino acids. Trimming left V 8 bases short and J 4 bases short, with 14 bases between. Germline CDR1 and CDR2: LGHNT and FRNRAP.

The J gene is TRBJ2-3, the V gene TRBV12-2; TRBD2 reflects the table's D call only, with no check against the DNA. TRBV12-2 is a pseudogene locus. This CDR3 is built from 17 residues. DNA of the CDR3: TGTGCAAGTCGAATAAGGTTTGTGGAGGGGAGCACAGATACGCAGTATTTT. The encoded protein is CASRIRFVEGSTDTQYF.

The count of this clone is one. The chain carries TRBV15 and TRBJ1-3, with a tentative D call TRBD1 (5 bases). V was shortened by 0 bases and J by 2 bases, with 8 bases between the two germline ends. Germline V gene sequence: CDR1 LNHNV, CDR2 YYDKDF (reference sequence). This CDR3 contains 15 residues. Here the CDR3 reads CATSRDAGTGNTIYF. Written as DNA, the CDR3 is TGTGCCACCAGCAGAGATGCAGGGACTGGAAACACCATATATTTT.

This rearrangement joins TRBV27 to TRBJ2-5, with a possible D match to TRBD2 (6 bases). V dropped 1 base and J dropped 5 bases, with 14 bases sitting between them. The germline V gene has CDR1 MNHEY and CDR2 SMNVEV (reference sequence). This CDR3 comprises 15 residues. The CDR3 region has the DNA TGTGCCAGCAGTTTATACACGGGAGCGGGTGAGACCCAGTACTTC. It codes for CASSLYTGAGETQYF.

V and J are TRBV15 and TRBJ1-1; D unclear. Germline values: CDR1 LNHNV, CDR2 YYDKDF (reference sequence). The CDR3 extends over 16 amino acids. V lost 0 bases, J lost 4 bases, and 15 bases lay in between. The CDR3 nucleotides are TGTGCCACCAGCAGAGAGGGAAGGGTCCGGGGCACTGAAGCTTTCTTT. It specifies CATSREGRVRGTEAFF.

V and J are TRBV11-1 and TRBJ2-4, with TRBD1 identical over 10 bases. The V and J ends lost 5 bases and 8 bases, in that order; junction bases with no gene match: 9. Germline CDR1 is SGHAT and CDR2 is FQDESV (reference sequence). This CDR3 has 15 residues. The CDR3 spells CASSGRGTGVDIQYF. CDR3 sequence (DNA): TGTGCCAGCAGCGGTAGGGGGACAGGGGTAGACATTCAGTACTTC.

The CDR3 DNA sequence: TGTGCCAGCAGCTTGAAACAGACGTACAATGAGCAGTTCTTC. Protein product: CASSLKQTYNEQFF. This rearrangement joins TRBV5-8 to TRBJ2-1; D unclear. The V and J ends lost 1 base and 4 bases respectively, with 9 bases between them. Germline V gene lookup returns CDR1 SGHTS and CDR2 YDEGEE. The CDR3 is made up of 14 amino acids. The full variable domain, completed using reference TRBV5-8 and TRBJ2-1, is EAGVTQSPTHLIKTRGQQATLRCSPISGHTSVYWYQQALGLGLQFLLWYDEGEERNRGNFPPRFSGRQFPNYSSELNVNALELEDSALYLCASSLKQTYNEQFFGPGTRLTVL.

The J gene is TRBJ1-2, the V gene TRBV10-2, with TRBD1 identical over 10 bases. The J segment lost 8 bases and the V segment lost 6 bases, leaving 6 bases of the junction unmatched. CDR1 WSHSY and CDR2 SAAADI come from the germline V gene. This CDR3 comprises 13 residues. In nucleotides, the CDR3 is TGCGCCAGCAGAGGGACAGGGGTCGAGGGCTACACCTTC. This sequence encodes CASRGTGVEGYTF.

The V and J genes are TRBV2 and TRBJ2-1; D uncertain. V lost 6 bases and J 8 bases, leaving 17 bases between the germline ends. Germline CDR1 is SNHLY and CDR2 is FYNNEI. This CDR3 region has 14 residues. Written as DNA, the CDR3 is TGTGCCAGCAGGATGACCCCCGCAGGCTATGAGCAGTTCTTC. This encodes CASRMTPAGYEQFF.

The chain employs TRBV5-6 and TRBJ2-7, with D tentatively TRBD1 (5 bases). V was pared by 0 bases and J by 3 bases, with 16 bases between. CDR1 SGHDT and CDR2 YYEEEE come from the germline V gene. The CDR3 is made up of 16 amino acids. The CDR3 region is CASSLEGAGWVYEQYF. DNA of the CDR3: TGTGCCAGCAGCTTGGAGGGCGCAGGGTGGGTCTACGAGCAGTACTTC.

The rearrangement links TRBV6-5 to TRBJ1-1; D gene uncertain. The germline V and J ends were trimmed by 0 bases and 3 bases, with 11 bases remaining between them. Germline-derived CDR1 and CDR2 are MNHEY and SVGAGI. The CDR3 is 15 amino acids. The CDR3 loop reads CASSYSSWRDTEAFF. The CDR3 DNA follows: TGTGCCAGCAGTTACTCGTCGTGGAGGGACACTGAAGCTTTCTTT.

This clone was counted a single time. The rearrangement uses TRBV19 and TRBJ2-7; TRBD1 matches 8 bases. Per germline, CDR1 LNHDA and CDR2 SQIVND (reference sequence). This CDR3 contains 15 residues. V trimming: 3 bases; J trimming: 4 bases; junction bases outside the gene matches: 8. The CDR3 spells CASSIFSGTGYEQYF. The CDR3 nucleotides read TGTGCCAGTAGTATCTTCTCCGGGACAGGTTACGAGCAGTACTTC.

This chain links TRBV29-1 with TRBJ1-1, with D possibly TRBD1 on 5 matching bases. Per the germline V gene, CDR1 is SQVTM and CDR2 is ANQGSEA. Trimming shortened V by 4 bases and J by 0 bases, and 24 bases separated the two germline ends. The CDR3 totals 18 residues. CDR3 coding DNA: TGCAGCGTTGTCGTAAGGGTCCGGGACTCATCCCTGAACACTGAAGCTTTCTTT. Its protein is CSVVVRVRDSSLNTEAFF.

The chain employs TRBV4-1 and TRBJ2-2; 11 bases agree with TRBD2. Trimming cost V 5 bases and J 4 bases; bases outside gene matches: 6. CDR1 and CDR2 from the germline V gene are MGHRA and YSYEKL. This CDR3 has 16 residues. CDR3 bases: TGCGCCAGCAGCTCATATCTAGCGGGAGGCACCGGGGAGCTGTTTTTT. Its protein product is CASSSYLAGGTGELFF.

The chain has TRBV5-4 and TRBJ1-4; D remains ambiguous. The V gene lost 2 bases and the J gene lost 0 bases, with 8 bases spanning the gap. CDR3 length: 15 residues. Germline-derived CDR1 and CDR2 are SGHNT and YYREEE (reference sequence). The CDR3 DNA reads as TGTGCCAGCAGCTTTGGAGGCGCAACTAATGAAAAACTGTTTTTT. Translation: CASSFGGATNEKLFF. Based on the CDR3 plus reference TRBV5-4 and TRBJ1-4, the full variable domain is ETGVTQSPTHLIKTRGQQVTLRCSSQSGHNTVSWYQQALGQGPQFIFQYYREEENGRGNFPPRFSGLQFPNYSSELNVNALELDDSALYLCASSFGGATNEKLFFGSGTQLSVL.

The chain employs TRBV6-5 and TRBJ1-5; TRBD1 aligns across 9 bases. Germline loops: CDR1 MNHEY, CDR2 SVGAGI. This CDR3 comprises 14 residues. Trimming took 8 bases from V and 2 from J; bases not matched to a gene: 4. CDR3 loop: CASEQGAGNQPQHF. In nucleotides, the CDR3 is TGTGCCAGCGAACAGGGGGCTGGCAATCAGCCCCAGCATTTT.

The chain uses TRBV24-1 and TRBJ1-5; 10 bases are shared with TRBD1. The CDR3 spans 15 residues. Germline trimming cut 5 bases from V and 6 bases from J; bases unmatched to any gene: 6. Germline loops: CDR1 KGHDR, CDR2 SFDVKD. The DNA for the CDR3 is TGTGCCACCAGTGGTGGGACAGGGGCGAGTCAGCCCCAGCATTTT. Translating gives CATSGGTGASQPQHF.

V usage is TRBV27 and J usage is TRBJ1-6; D uncertain. The germline CDR1 and CDR2 sequences are MNHEY and SMNVEV (reference sequence). There are 14 residues in the CDR3. Trimming stripped 2 bases from V and 3 bases from J, with 5 bases between. The CDR3 coding sequence is TGTGCCAGCAGTTTAAGCGTCTATAATTCACCCCTCCACTTT. Amino acids: CASSLSVYNSPLHF.

This clone occurred once. V usage is TRBV6-5 and J usage is TRBJ2-1; the match to TRBD2 covers 13 bases. The germline V gene has CDR1 MNHEY and CDR2 SVGAGI. Trimming at V came to 6 bases and at J to 9 bases, leaving 8 bases not matched to a gene. This CDR3 has 15 amino acids. The CDR3 DNA follows: TGTGCCAGCAGCCTCCGGACTAGCGGGAGCGGTGAGCAGTTCTTC. Translating gives CASSLRTSGSGEQFF.

In this sample, this clone turned up once. This chain uses TRBV7-9 with TRBJ2-3; D uncertain. Trimming took 1 base from V and 1 from J, leaving 9 bases between them. This CDR3 is built from 15 residues. The germline V gene encodes CDR1 SEHNR and CDR2 FQNEAQ (reference sequence). CDR3 in amino acids: CASSLVVHGTDTQYF. The CDR3 DNA sequence: TGTGCCAGCAGCTTAGTAGTTCACGGCACAGATACGCAGTATTTT.

This clone has only one observation. The rearrangement joins TRBV2 to TRBJ2-1, with 7 bases lining up with TRBD2. CDR3 size: 15 residues. CDR1 and CDR2 from the germline V gene are SNHLY and FYNNEI. V was pared by 7 bases and J by 8 bases, with 14 bases of the junction left unmatched. This chain's CDR3 is CASKRDYGPSDEQFF. The CDR3 DNA sequence: TGTGCCAGCAAAAGGGACTATGGGCCTTCGGATGAGCAGTTCTTC.

The chain uses TRBV18 and TRBJ1-2; 8 nucleotides align to TRBD1. V shed 3 bases, J shed 7 bases, and the junction held 13 bases outside the gene matches. Germline assignment: CDR1 KGHSH and CDR2 LQKENI. The CDR3 spans 16 residues. The CDR3 loop is CASSPLNGQGSGGYTF. The DNA of the CDR3 is TGTGCCAGCTCACCTCTCAACGGACAGGGAAGTGGTGGCTACACCTTC.

V usage is TRBV5-1 and J usage is TRBJ2-1; D unclear. Trimming left V 2 bases short and J 0 bases short, with 9 bases between. This CDR3 spans 15 amino acids. From germline, CDR1 is SGHRS and CDR2 YFSETQ. The CDR3 bases are TGCGCCAGCAGCTTTTTCCTGAGCTCCTACAATGAGCAGTTCTTC. Its translation: CASSFFLSSYNEQFF.